This TCR beta chain is drawn from a study of OX40 agonist ivuxolimab in advanced cancers. Sequencing used immunoSEQ multiplex PCR; TCRdb keeps in-frame clones, though not all of them. In the table there are approximately 43,000 clones, 70% to 90% of which are singletons. The TCR sequence derives from an adult with an advanced solid tumor such as melanoma, head and neck, liver or kidney cancer. The sequenced sample was CD4+ or CD8+ T cells sorted from blood, obtained in a trial of the OX40 agonist ivuxolimab.

CDR3 protein: CASSLGQANEQFF. In DNA, the CDR3 is TGCGCCAGCAGCTTGGGGCAGGCCAATGAGCAGTTCTTC. V gene TRBV5-1 combines with J gene TRBJ2-1; unclear D gene. Trimming stripped 0 bases from V and 6 bases from J, with 7 bases between. In germline, CDR1 is SGHRS, CDR2 YFSETQ. The CDR3 length is 13 residues.